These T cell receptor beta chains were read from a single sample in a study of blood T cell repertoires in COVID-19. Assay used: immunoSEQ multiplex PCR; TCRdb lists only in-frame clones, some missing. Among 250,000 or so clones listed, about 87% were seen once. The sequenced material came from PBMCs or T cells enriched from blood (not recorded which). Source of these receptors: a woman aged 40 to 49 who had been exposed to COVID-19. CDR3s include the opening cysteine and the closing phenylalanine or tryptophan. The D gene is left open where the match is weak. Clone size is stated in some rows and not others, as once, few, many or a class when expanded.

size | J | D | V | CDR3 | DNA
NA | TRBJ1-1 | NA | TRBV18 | CASSLARGTEAFF | TGTGCCAGCTCACTGGCCAGGGGCACTGAAGCTTTCTTT
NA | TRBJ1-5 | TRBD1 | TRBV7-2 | CASSPGTGWSQPQHF | TGTGCCAGCAGCCCCGGGACAGGGTGGTCTCAGCCCCAGCATTTT
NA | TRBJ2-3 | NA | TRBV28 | CASTQRGSSTDTQYF | TGTGCCAGCACCCAGCGAGGTTCTAGCACAGATACGCAGTATTTT
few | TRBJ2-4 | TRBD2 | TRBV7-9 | CASSPGLAGGQAKNIQYF | TGTGCCAGCAGCCCTGGACTAGCGGGAGGACAAGCCAAAAACATTCAGTACTTC
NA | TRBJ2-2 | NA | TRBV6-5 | CASSYSYGNTGELFF | TGTGCCAGCAGTTACTCGTACGGGAACACCGGGGAGCTGTTTTTT
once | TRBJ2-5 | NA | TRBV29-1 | CSVALTTQETQYF | TGCAGCGTTGCCCTGACAACACAAGAGACCCAGTACTTC
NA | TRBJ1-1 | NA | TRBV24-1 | CATSGPNAEAFF | TGTGCCACCAGTGGGCCGAACGCTGAAGCTTTCTTT
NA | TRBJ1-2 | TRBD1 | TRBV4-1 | CASSQNKRTGSGDGYTF | TGCGCCAGCAGCCAAAACAAACGGACAGGGAGTGGAGATGGCTACACCTTC
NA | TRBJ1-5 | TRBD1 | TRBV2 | CASSRQGSNQPQHF | TGTGCCAGCAGTCGACAGGGTAGCAATCAGCCCCAGCATTTT
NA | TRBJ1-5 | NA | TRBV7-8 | CASSPEEASNQPQHF | TGTGCCAGCAGCCCTGAGGAGGCCAGCAATCAGCCCCAGCATTTT
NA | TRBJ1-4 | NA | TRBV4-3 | CASSQRPARMGNEKLFF | TGCGCCAGCAGCCAACGGCCAGCTAGGATGGGTAATGAAAAACTGTTTTTT
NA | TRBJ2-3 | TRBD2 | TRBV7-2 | CASSLLRAGADTQYF | TGTGCCAGCAGCTTACTTCGAGCGGGGGCAGATACGCAGTATTTT
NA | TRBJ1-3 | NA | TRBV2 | CARAKGHSGNTIYF | TGTGCCAGGGCTAAGGGACACTCTGGAAACACCATATATTTT
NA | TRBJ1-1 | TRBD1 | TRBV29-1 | CSVPGTGNTEAFF | TGCAGCGTCCCCGGGACAGGGAACACTGAAGCTTTCTTT
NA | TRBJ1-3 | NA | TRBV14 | CASSPLGAGNTIYF | TGTGCCAGCAGCCCCCTCGGGGCTGGAAACACCATATATTTT
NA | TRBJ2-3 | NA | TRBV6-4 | CASSDEFHTDTQYF | TGTGCCAGCAGTGATGAGTTTCACACAGATACGCAGTATTTT
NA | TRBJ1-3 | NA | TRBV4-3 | CASSQTQEAKSSGNTIYF | TGCGCCAGCAGCCAAACCCAAGAGGCGAAGAGCTCTGGAAACACCATATATTTT
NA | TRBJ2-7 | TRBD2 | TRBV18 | CASSQGGDEQYF | TGTGCCAGCTCACAGGGAGGGGACGAGCAGTACTTC
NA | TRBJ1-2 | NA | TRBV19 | CASTPEGPFYGYTF | TGTGCCAGTACCCCAGAGGGTCCATTCTATGGCTACACCTTC
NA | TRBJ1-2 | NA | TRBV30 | CAWSVGGYGYTF | TGTGCCTGGAGTGTGGGCGGGTATGGCTACACCTTC
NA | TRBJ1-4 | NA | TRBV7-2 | CASSLVPHPRREKLFF | TGTGCCAGCAGCTTAGTCCCCCACCCCAGGAGGGAAAAACTGTTTTTT
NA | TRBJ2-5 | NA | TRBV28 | CASSSQRVETQYF | TGTGCCAGCAGTTCCCAGAGGGTCGAGACCCAGTACTTC
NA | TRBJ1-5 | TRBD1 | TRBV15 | CATRGGAGGERWSNQPQHF | TGTGCCACCAGAGGGGGAGCAGGGGGCGAACGTTGGAGCAATCAGCCCCAGCATTTT
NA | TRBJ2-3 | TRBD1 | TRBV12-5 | CASGTGPDTQYF | TGTGCTAGTGGGACAGGGCCAGATACGCAGTATTTT
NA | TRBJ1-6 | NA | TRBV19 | CASSQGTSYNSPLHF | TGTGCCAGTAGCCAGGGGACCTCCTATAATTCACCCCTCCACTTT
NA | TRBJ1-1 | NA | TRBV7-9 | CASSLRPMAVNTEAFF | TGTGCCAGCAGCTTGCGGCCCATGGCAGTAAACACTGAAGCTTTCTTT
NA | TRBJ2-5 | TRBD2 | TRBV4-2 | CASSQDKGLAGGPGETQYF | TGTGCCAGCAGCCAAGATAAGGGACTAGCGGGGGGGCCGGGGGAGACCCAGTACTTC
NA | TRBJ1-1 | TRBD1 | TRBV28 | CASSGGTGTNTEAFF | TGTGCCAGTTCCGGCGGGACAGGGACAAACACTGAAGCTTTCTTT
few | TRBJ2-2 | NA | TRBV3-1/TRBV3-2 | CASSQSGGSGELFF | TGTGCCAGCAGCCAGTCAGGGGGGTCGGGGGAGCTGTTTTTT
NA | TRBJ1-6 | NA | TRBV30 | CAWSPTERFYNSPLHF | TGTGCCTGGAGCCCGACGGAGAGGTTCTATAATTCACCCCTCCACTTT
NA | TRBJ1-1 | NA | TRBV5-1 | CASSRGGGTNTEAFF | TGCGCCAGCAGTCGTGGGGGAGGAACGAACACTGAAGCTTTCTTT
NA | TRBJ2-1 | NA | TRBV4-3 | CASSHNRDTEQFF | TGCGCCAGCAGCCATAACAGGGATACTGAGCAGTTCTTC
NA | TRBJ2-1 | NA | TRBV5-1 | CASSTANEQFF | TGTGCCAGCAGCACAGCCAATGAGCAGTTCTTC
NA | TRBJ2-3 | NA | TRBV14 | CASSQNRVTDTQYF | TGTGCCAGCAGCCAGAACAGGGTGACAGATACGCAGTATTTT
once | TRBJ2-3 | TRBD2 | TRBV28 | CASSLGTSGFPSTDTQYF | TGTGCCAGCAGTTTAGGGACTAGCGGGTTCCCTAGCACAGATACGCAGTATTTT
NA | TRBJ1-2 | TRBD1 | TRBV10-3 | CAISQQGYEKNYGYTF | TGTGCCATCAGTCAACAGGGGTATGAAAAAAACTATGGCTACACCTTC
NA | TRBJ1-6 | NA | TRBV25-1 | CASSEYTSHPYSPLHF | TGTGCCAGCAGTGAATATACCAGTCACCCTTATTCACCCCTCCACTTT
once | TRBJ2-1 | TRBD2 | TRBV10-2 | CASSGPVGIAGRQFF | TGCGCCAGCAGTGGTCCCGTCGGGATAGCGGGACGGCAGTTCTTC
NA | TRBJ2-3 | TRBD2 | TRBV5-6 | CASSPLSSGNTDTQYF | TGTGCCAGCAGCCCGTTATCTAGCGGGAACACAGATACGCAGTATTTT
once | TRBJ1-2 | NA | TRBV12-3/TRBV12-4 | CASSSPQWGYTF | TGTGCCAGCAGCTCCCCACAGTGGGGCTACACCTTC
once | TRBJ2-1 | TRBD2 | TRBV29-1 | CSVVAGGNNEQFF | TGCAGCGTTGTAGCGGGGGGGAACAATGAGCAGTTCTTC
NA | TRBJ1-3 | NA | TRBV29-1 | CSVTEQGSGNTIYF | TGCAGCGTCACAGAACAGGGCTCTGGAAACACCATATATTTT
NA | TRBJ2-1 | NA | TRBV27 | CASSLRPSANEQFF | TGTGCCAGCAGTTTACGTCCTAGTGCCAATGAGCAGTTCTTC
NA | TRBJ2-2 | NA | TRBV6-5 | CASIPRANTGELFF | TGTGCCAGCATCCCGCGGGCGAACACCGGGGAGCTGTTTTTT
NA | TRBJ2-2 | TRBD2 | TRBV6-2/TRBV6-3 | CASSYPASGGDRELFF | TGTGCCAGCAGTTACCCGGCTAGCGGGGGGGACAGGGAGCTGTTTTTT
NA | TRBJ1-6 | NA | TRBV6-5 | CASRGVGNSPLHF | TGTGCCAGCAGGGGAGTGGGCAATTCACCCCTCCACTTT
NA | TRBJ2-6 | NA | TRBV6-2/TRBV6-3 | CASSPRTVSGANVLTF | TGTGCCAGCAGTCCCCGTACAGTCTCTGGGGCCAACGTCCTGACTTTC
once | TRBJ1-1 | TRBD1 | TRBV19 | CASSMNRGDTEAFF | TGTGCCAGTAGTATGAACAGGGGGGACACTGAAGCTTTCTTT
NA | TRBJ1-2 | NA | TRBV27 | CASSFWAGQFYGYTF | TGTGCCAGCAGTTTCTGGGCAGGGCAGTTCTATGGCTACACCTTC
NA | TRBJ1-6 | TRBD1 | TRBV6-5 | CASSYYTGGSSPLHF | TGTGCCAGCAGTTACTATACAGGGGGCAGTTCACCCCTCCACTTT
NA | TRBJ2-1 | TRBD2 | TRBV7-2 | CAGRTGTSGRSYNEQFF | TGTGCCGGCCGTACCGGGACTAGCGGGAGAAGTTACAATGAGCAGTTCTTC
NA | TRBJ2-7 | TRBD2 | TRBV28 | CASSGSGGPYEQYF | TGTGCCAGCAGTGGTAGCGGGGGACCCTACGAGCAGTACTTC
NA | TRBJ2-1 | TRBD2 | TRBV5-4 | CASSPWGGGYNEQFF | TGTGCCAGCAGCCCTTGGGGGGGAGGCTACAATGAGCAGTTCTTC
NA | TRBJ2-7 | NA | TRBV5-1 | CASSLSPGQPYEQYF | TGCGCCAGCAGCTTGTCACCTGGGCAGCCCTACGAGCAGTACTTC